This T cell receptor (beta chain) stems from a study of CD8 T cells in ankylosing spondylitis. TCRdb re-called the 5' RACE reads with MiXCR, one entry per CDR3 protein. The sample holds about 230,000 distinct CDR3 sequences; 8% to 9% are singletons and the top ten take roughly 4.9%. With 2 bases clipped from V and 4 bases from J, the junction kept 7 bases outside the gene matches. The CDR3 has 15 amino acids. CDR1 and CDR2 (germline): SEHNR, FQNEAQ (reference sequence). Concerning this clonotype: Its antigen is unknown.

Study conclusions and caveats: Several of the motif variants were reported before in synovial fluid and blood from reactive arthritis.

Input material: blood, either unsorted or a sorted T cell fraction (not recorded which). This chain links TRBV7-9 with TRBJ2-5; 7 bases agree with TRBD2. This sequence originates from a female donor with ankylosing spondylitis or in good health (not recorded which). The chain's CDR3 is CASSLLVGEGETQYF. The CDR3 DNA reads TGTGCCAGCAGCTTATTAGTCGGGGAGGGAGAGACCCAGTACTTC.